Listed here are 16 T cell receptor beta chains from one sample, sequenced in a study of OX40 agonist ivuxolimab in advanced cancers. Measured with immunoSEQ multiplex PCR; TCRdb has only the in-frame clones, and not every one. The data hold about 27,000 clones, with under 90% observed a single time. This sample comprised CD4+ or CD8+ T cells sorted from blood, obtained in a trial of the OX40 agonist ivuxolimab. These receptors were obtained from an adult with an advanced solid tumor such as melanoma, head and neck, liver or kidney cancer.

J is TRBJ2-7 and V is TRBV7-9, with D tentatively TRBD1 (6 bases). CDR1 and CDR2 (germline): SEHNR, FQNEAQ (reference sequence). V lost 4 bases, J lost 4 bases, and 14 bases lay in between. The CDR3 consists of 14 residues. DNA of the CDR3: TGTGCCAGCAGCTCTCCGACAGGACCGTACGAGCAGTACTTC. Its protein is CASSSPTGPYEQYF.

The chain carries TRBV19 and TRBJ1-1; maybe TRBD1 (6 bases). The CDR3 spans 13 residues. CDR1 LNHDA and CDR2 SQIVND come from the germline V gene (reference sequence). V lost 5 bases and J 5 bases, leaving 12 bases between the germline ends. CDR3 sequence (DNA): TGTGCCAGTAGTGCGGGGGCGAGTACTGAAGCTTTCTTT. Translated, it gives CASSAGASTEAFF.

The chain uses TRBV5-1 and TRBJ1-1; D is undetermined. This CDR3 has 13 amino acids. Between the trimmed V and J ends, which lost 0 bases and 1 base, there was a span of 4 bases. Germline lookup yields CDR1 SGHRS and CDR2 YFSETQ. The CDR3, as DNA: TGCGCCAGCAGCTTGGCAACGAACACTGAAGCTTTCTTT. Translating gives CASSLATNTEAFF. Supplemented by reference TRBV5-1 and TRBJ1-1, the full variable domain reads KAGVTQTPRYLIKTRGQQVTLSCSPISGHRSVSWYQQTPGQGLQFLFEYFSETQRNKGNFPGRFSGRQFSNSRSEMNVSTLELGDSALYLCASSLATNTEAFFGQGTRLTVV.

This chain connects TRBV6-5 to TRBJ1-2; the match to TRBD1 covers 7 bases. The germline CDR1 and CDR2 sequences are MNHEY and SVGAGI. This CDR3 has 14 residues. The V and J ends lost 2 bases and 5 bases, in that order; junction bases with no gene match: 5. The CDR3 bases are TGTGCCAGCAGTTACACAAAGACAGGGTATGGCTACACCTTC. Translated: CASSYTKTGYGYTF.

The genes are TRBV28 and TRBJ2-1; 7 bases map to TRBD2. Trimming cost V 2 bases and J 0 bases; bases outside gene matches: 7. The CDR3 has 17 amino acids. In germline, CDR1 is MDHEN, CDR2 SYDVKM. This CDR3 reads CASSLNLRESSYNEQFF. The CDR3 DNA reads as TGTGCCAGCAGTTTAAATTTGCGGGAGAGCTCCTACAATGAGCAGTTCTTC.

The chain joins TRBV6-6 to TRBJ1-2; D is unresolved. V dropped 4 bases and J dropped 4 bases, with 10 bases sitting between them. This CDR3 has 13 residues. Per the germline V gene, CDR1 is MNHNY and CDR2 is SVGAGI (reference sequence). The DNA for the CDR3 is TGTGCCAGCAGTTTCCCGGGAACCTATGGCTACACCTTC. Protein: CASSFPGTYGYTF.

This clone showed up just once. The chain recombines TRBV15 with TRBJ2-1; D call uncertain. The CDR3 totals 16 residues. Germline V gene data show CDR1 as LNHNV and CDR2 as YYDKDF (reference sequence). Trimming removed 0 bases from V and 5 bases from J, with 14 bases in between. CDR3 loop: CATSREKGYSDNEQFF. In DNA form, the CDR3 reads TGTGCCACCAGCAGAGAAAAGGGCTACAGTGACAATGAGCAGTTCTTC.

The chain uses TRBV7-9 and TRBJ2-4; TRBD2 might be the D (5 bases). This CDR3 is 16 amino acids long. Per germline, CDR1 SEHNR and CDR2 FQNEAQ (reference sequence). V was cut by 0 bases and J by 4 bases, with 13 bases left in between. CDR3 residues: CASSLAPGVSKNIQYF. CDR3 sequence (DNA): TGTGCCAGCAGCTTAGCCCCCGGGGTTTCAAAAAACATTCAGTACTTC.

The CDR3 DNA sequence: TGTGCCAGCAGCCCCACCTCCGGGAGCTACGAGCAGTACTTC. The encoded protein is CASSPTSGSYEQYF. The chain combines TRBV11-2 with TRBJ2-7; maybe TRBD2 (6 bases). This CDR3 is built from 14 residues. Germline values: CDR1 SGHAT, CDR2 FQNNGV. Trimming left V 5 bases short and J 3 bases short, with 14 bases between.

The rearrangement links TRBV4-2 to TRBJ1-2; D uncertain. CDR1 is LGHNA and CDR2 is YNFKEQ in the germline V gene. The CDR3 runs to 13 residues. V was pared by 5 bases and J by 4 bases, with 11 bases between. The CDR3 DNA follows: TGTGCCAGCAGCTTACAGAACGTCTATGGCTACACCTTC. As protein: CASSLQNVYGYTF.

CDR3 nucleotides: TGTGCCAGCAGCCCCGGGACAGGGCACAATGAGCAGTTCTTC. Encoded protein: CASSPGTGHNEQFF. The V and J genes are TRBV5-6 and TRBJ2-1; 9 nucleotides match TRBD1. Germline CDR1 and CDR2: SGHDT and YYEEEE. The CDR3 covers 14 residues. J gave up 5 bases and V 4 bases, and 4 bases lay outside the gene matches.

This chain joins TRBV28 and TRBJ2-1; 9 nucleotides agree with TRBD2. CDR3 size: 15 residues. With V trimmed by 5 bases and J by 4 bases, 6 bases remained unmatched. CDR1 is MDHEN, CDR2 SYDVKM, per germline. In DNA, the CDR3 is TGTGCCAGCAGTCCCCTAGCGGGGAATTACAATGAGCAGTTCTTC. It yields the protein CASSPLAGNYNEQFF.

This clone appeared a single time. The chain carries TRBV14 and TRBJ2-1; 8 nucleotides agree with TRBD2. Germline assignment: CDR1 SGHDN and CDR2 FVKESK. The length of the CDR3 is 18 residues. V lost 0 bases and J lost 7; bases outside the gene matches: 14. Here the CDR3 reads CASSQDGLAAGPRNEQFF. The DNA of the CDR3 is TGTGCCAGCAGCCAAGATGGACTAGCAGCCGGGCCGCGGAATGAGCAGTTCTTC.

In this sample, this clone turned up a few times. V usage is TRBV9 and J usage is TRBJ1-2; unclear D gene. V lost 3 bases, J lost 8 bases, and 14 bases lay in between. Per the germline V gene, CDR1 is SGDLS and CDR2 is YYNGEE. The CDR3 spans 13 residues. In DNA, the CDR3 is TGTGCCAGCAGCGAGGGAAGTCCCTCCGGCTACACCTTC. As protein: CASSEGSPSGYTF.

The table lists this clone with a count of one. J is TRBJ1-4 and V is TRBV5-6, with D perhaps TRBD1 (5 bases). This CDR3 has 15 residues. The V gene lost 0 bases and the J gene lost 4 bases, with 10 bases spanning the gap. Germline CDR1 SGHDT, CDR2 YYEEEE. The CDR3, as DNA: TGTGCCAGCAGCTTGGATGCAGGGATTAATGAAAAACTGTTTTTT. Amino acids: CASSLDAGINEKLFF.

In this sample, this clone turned up many times. Other nucleotide sequences in the sample specify the same CDR3. The chain couples TRBV5-1 to TRBJ2-2; no firm D call. The CDR3 extends over 14 amino acids. Germline CDR1 and CDR2: SGHRS and YFSETQ. V shed 1 base and J shed 2 bases, with 6 bases lying between them. The CDR3 coding sequence is TGCGCCAGCAGCTTGACAGTAAACACCGGGGAGCTGTTTTTT. As protein: CASSLTVNTGELFF.